This T cell receptor beta chain was obtained from a study of cytomegalovirus exposure and HLA in healthy donors (TCRdb year 2017). General notes on the study: An earlier analysis of about 560 of the donors reported 276 Gb of sequence data and around 120 million unique TCR beta sequences obtained from roughly 180 million T cells. To predict cytomegalovirus infection status, the study combined high-throughput TCR immunosequencing, statistical association of individual TCRs with disease status, and machine learning. Every discovery cohort repertoire had been produced on one sequencing platform. Rather than drawing on any new phenotypic data, the later analysis identified candidate immune exposures from TCR beta sequences and the way those sequences occurred across donors. A few DR-DQ haplotypes were handled as single units for association and clustering because linkage in the cohort was strong. Across some 400 genotyped donors of the cohort, an average of approximately 220,000 unique TCR beta nucleotide sequences per donor were sequenced, and 15% to 20% of those sequences were non-productive. The genetic ancestry cluster associated with self-reported Caucasian donors included about 81% of the roughly 390 genotyped donors. The study profiled the T cell repertoires of some 610 subjects by immunosequencing and related them to cytomegalovirus serostatus. In addition to the first cohort of 650 to 750 subjects, a separate validation cohort of some 120 different subjects was used. Approximately 330 gigabases of sequencing data and 70 million to 100 million unique TCR sequences made up an early release that covered 640 HLA-typed donors. To decide whether each TCR beta V gene segment behaved as functional or pseudogenic, an earlier analysis of 587 of the donors relied on high-throughput TCR beta sequencing. Donor age, sex, ethnicity and CMV serostatus were compiled together with the repertoire data. In a later analysis, previously published TCR beta repertoires from about 670 donors were re-analyzed and high-resolution HLA genotyping was added so that TCR occurrence patterns could be studied. The study was designed to test whether signatures of past pathogen exposure could be identified by cataloging public T cell receptors. Typing coverage differed by locus: A, B, C, DRB1 and DQB1 were typed in roughly 620-640 donors, DQA1 in about 510, DPA1 in over 600, and DPB1 in 450 to 480. Class I and class II HLA loci were covered by the typing at four-digit resolution. In a later genetic analysis, genome-wide SNP genotypes for about 55% of the roughly 700 donors were used, and that subset was treated as a discovery cohort.

In total, fewer than 750 healthy bone marrow donors made up the cohort. Cohort members were all nominally healthy when sampled, although unrecorded immune exposures were likely present. The donor tested CMV seropositive, placing the donor among the 290 or so seropositive members of the cohort. A peripheral blood sample was collected from each donor, and TCR beta sequencing was performed on peripheral blood mononuclear cells. Genomic DNA was extracted from the blood cell samples with the Qiagen DNeasy Blood Extraction Kit. The full study reports these points: The study gave a list of 150 to 200 TCR beta chains associated with cytomegalovirus. A later genetic analysis reported fewer N-insertions in productive TCRs among donors in an Asian-associated ancestry cluster than the approximately 670-donor mean. CMV serostatus was the only immune exposure information available for the cohort. The 87-base-pair reads could not distinguish some IMGT-functional V segments, including TRBV6-2 and TRBV6-3, so those segments were excluded. While some public TCRs were present in many individuals, most TCR sequences turned up only very rarely across donors. A further reported finding was that TCR beta sequences accurately predicted the HLA-A and HLA-B alleles for most subjects in the first cohort. Linkage disequilibrium might explain the correlated functional status among segregating V segments, but an unknown experimental factor could not be excluded. The classifier was reported to diagnose cytomegalovirus status with high specificity and sensitivity in both the original cohort and the validation cohort. In a later analysis, TCR association rates were found to vary across HLA loci, with the most associated TCRs seen for DRB1 alleles and the fewest for HLA-C alleles. The authors suggested that the approach could potentially be extended to other disease states and immunological phenotypes. An association between a missense DCLRE1C variant and V-gene and J-gene trimming of TCR beta chains was found in a later genetic analysis and replicated in an independent cohort. A cluster of highly shared sequence variants was judged likely to represent a technical artifact of the sequencing pipeline. In a later analysis, HLA-associated TCR beta chains were found to be more clonally expanded and to have lower generation probabilities than equally common non-associated chains. Sequencing depth was assumed to be roughly uniform across donors in the presence/absence analyses, though that assumption may not hold. Assigning TCR associations to individual alleles was difficult when HLA alleles, especially DR and DQ, strongly co-occurred. Over 15 rarely observed V segments, including chromosome 9 orphons, were excluded from the earlier analysis of almost 600 of the donors because counts were too low. At a false discovery rate of 0.05, a later analysis linked fewer than 20,000 TCR beta sequences to specific HLA alleles. According to a later analysis, parvovirus B19, influenza, CMV and Epstein-Barr virus appeared linked to several top co-occurrence clusters. In this cohort, only TCR beta chains were sequenced, and detectable features were limited by the absence of alpha or paired-chain data. In a later analysis, most CMV-associated TCR beta chains were found to appear HLA-restricted, with HLA associations seemingly driven largely by CMV exposure. In vitro tests confirmed that a few of the cytomegalovirus-associated TCR beta chains recognize cytomegalovirus antigens. Because HLA typing was missing for some donors at each locus, association tests included only the typed subset. An earlier analysis of approximately 590 of the donors showed that most TCR beta V segments appeared in productive rearrangements either about 87% or about 30% of the time, which broadly matched IMGT annotations.

Library creation used the immunoSEQ multiplex PCR assay. For the multiplex PCR, a mixture combining 60 forward primers for TCR Vbeta segments and 13 reverse primers for TCR Jbeta segments was used. The CDR3 region of rearranged TCR beta genes was amplified from genomic DNA by a multiplex PCR assay. The Illumina HiSeq System was used to sequence the amplified TCR beta libraries as 87-base-pair reads. For the original study's pipeline: Across the roughly 640 repertoires, a later analysis counted approximately 83 million unique TCR beta chains, some 11 million of which were shared by at least two donors. To remove PCR and sequencing errors, raw reads were error-corrected and collapsed into unique sequences using a nearest-neighbor algorithm that merged closely related sequences. To assign V, D and J gene segments, CDR3 sequences were aligned to IMGT reference sequences. Each retained sequence needed at least a six-nucleotide match to both a V gene segment and a J gene segment. A rearrangement counted as productive if the CDR3 had no stop codons and remained in frame with V and J, and every other rearrangement counted as non-productive. Following IMGT convention, CDR3 was defined as the stretch from the second conserved V-encoded cysteine up to the conserved J-encoded phenylalanine. The earlier analysis of about 610 of the donors excluded sequences that lacked an unambiguous match to a single V gene segment. An earlier analysis of 500 to 700 of the donors classified V segments as functional when productive rearrangements were above 56.7% and as segregating when the standard deviation between donors was above 5%. A statistical classification framework was built for diagnosing cytomegalovirus status from the catalog of TCR beta chain sequences. V and J gene assignment, in a later analysis, came from comparing TCR nucleotide sequences with IMGT/GENE-DB human TR gene sequences. Using the TCRdist pipeline, a later analysis assigned CDR3 sequences along with most-parsimonious VDJ recombination scenarios. A later analysis defined each TCR beta chain by its CDR3 amino acid sequence plus V-gene family, and excluded reads lacking a unique V-gene family. As a way to deal with suspected cross-contamination and a sequencing artifact, a later analysis dropped roughly 620 nucleotide sequences that were highly shared and had low generation probability. In a later analysis, a clonal expansion index for each public chain was calculated from normalized within-repertoire ranks of inferred template counts. In a later analysis, generation probabilities were computed with a VDJ recombination model fitted to out-of-frame rearrangements, and the resulting probabilities were checked against IGoR. In a later analysis, hypergeometric tests were used to score TCR-TCR, TCR-HLA and TCR-CMV co-occurrence, with a repertoire-size bias correction applied to TCR pairs. In a later analysis, false discovery rates were estimated by permuting HLA or CMV assignments 20 times. In a later analysis, co-occurring TCRs were grouped using DBSCAN, and TCRdist sequence similarity was added for clustering within HLA-allele-positive subsets. Repertoires with fewer than 30,000 or more than 120,000 public chains were left out of co-occurrence clustering, as were four to six repertoires with anomalous nucleotide sharing. TCRdb took over this immuneACCESS table, retaining in-frame rearrangements with V and J assigned. Such tables are incomplete; in checked studies, under half of the missing clones stem from an unresolved V gene, and the remainder is unexplained. The V and J calls and clone size come from that table; D and trimming were worked out from the DNA. In this sample the table shows 100,000 or so clones, roughly 13% of which occur a single time. About a sixth of the sample is in the top ten clones.

From cysteine to phenylalanine, the CDR3 is 17 amino acids long. Only CDR3 DNA remains: 51 bases, in frame from the first base. V is trimmed back by 3 bases and J by 1 base, and the junction contains 8 bases that no gene match accounts for. The germline V gene encodes CDR1 SQVTM and CDR2 ANQGSEA. This clone showed up just a few times. What this receptor recognizes is not known. No clone much larger than this one lies a single base away; base qualities are absent. Material for sequencing was PBMCs. The chain is assembled from TRBV29-1 and TRBJ2-2; 10 bases in the junction line up with TRBD2. This TCR was recovered from a man between 35 and 55 years old in good health and CMV-seropositive. In nucleotide form, the sequence is TGCAGCGTTGATGATCCTAGCGGGAGTGGGAACACCGGGGAGCTGTTTTTT. Its translation reads: CSVDDPSGSGNTGELFF.